Detailed here is one T cell receptor beta chain. Its target is unknown. Primers included in the PCR were 60 Vbeta and 13 Jbeta primers. Here immunoSEQ multiplex PCR was the method, and the copy in TCRdb shows in-frame clones only, minus some. Its clone listing holds roughly 150,000 clones. The CDR3 extends over 12 amino acids. CDR1 LGHNA and CDR2 YNFKEQ come from the germline V gene. With 1 base removed from V and 8 bases from J, the gap between germline ends came to 8 bases. These data originate in a study of cytomegalovirus exposure and HLA in healthy donors. Study findings and constraints: Indistinguishable V segments such as TRBV6-2 and TRBV6-3 were excluded. In a later analysis, about 17,000 TCR beta sequences were associated with HLA alleles at 0.05 false discovery rate. Other equally common chains were less clonally expanded than HLA-associated TCR beta chains, a later analysis showed.

Sequencing used PBMCs. The chain combines TRBV4-2 with TRBJ1-1; D remains unclear. The TCR originated in a woman between 50 and 59 years old in good health and CMV-seronegative. As DNA, the CDR3 is TGTGCCAGCAGCCAAGGAGGATCCGAAGCTTTCTTT. Its protein is CASSQGGSEAFF.